This TCR beta chain originates from a study of post-analysis software for immune sequencing data. Every TCR beta cDNA library bore unique molecular identifiers. T cells, about 0.95 to 10 million of them, yielded about half a million cDNA molecules. TCRdb independently ran MiXCR on the PCR reads; one entry per CDR3 protein. The sample records 400,000 to 500,000 distinct CDR3 sequences, less than 40% being singletons. Concerning this clonotype itself: The antigen is undetermined.

Broader study findings: By F measure, samples from a shared preparation batch strongly co-clustered. Controls' normalized Chao1 diversity significantly exceeded that of multiple sclerosis patients.

Sequencing used blood. The source is a girl aged 2 to 10 with multiple sclerosis.

CDR3 residues: CASSLAGDEQFF. CDR3 DNA: TGCGCCAGCAGCCTAGCGGGGGATGAGCAGTTCTTC. This chain uses TRBV4-1 with TRBJ2-1; 9 bases fit TRBD2. V was pared by 4 bases and J by 8 bases, with 0 bases of the junction left unmatched. Germline CDR1 MGHRA, CDR2 YSYEKL. There are 12 residues in the CDR3.